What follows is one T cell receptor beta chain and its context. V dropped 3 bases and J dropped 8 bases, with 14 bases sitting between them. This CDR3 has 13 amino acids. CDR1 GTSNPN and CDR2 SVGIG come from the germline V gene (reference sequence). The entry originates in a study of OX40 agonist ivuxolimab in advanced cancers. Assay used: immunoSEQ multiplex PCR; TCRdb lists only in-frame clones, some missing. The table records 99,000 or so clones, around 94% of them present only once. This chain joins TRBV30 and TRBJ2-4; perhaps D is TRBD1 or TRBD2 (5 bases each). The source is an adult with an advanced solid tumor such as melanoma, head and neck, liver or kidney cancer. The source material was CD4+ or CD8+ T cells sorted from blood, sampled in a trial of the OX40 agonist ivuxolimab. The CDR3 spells CAWSPGPPDIQYF. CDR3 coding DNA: TGTGCCTGGAGCCCGGGGCCACCGGACATTCAGTACTTC.